The T cell receptor (beta chain) described here comes from a study of T cell responses to AZD1222 COVID-19 vaccine. General study points: After the peak T cell response, and only then, were repertoires sampled. Baseline seropositives among AZD1222 recipients totaled only five or six. Females outnumbered males among donors, who were mostly white British; clonal diversity was possibly underestimated.

In regard to this clone: Its antigen is still unknown.

Some clones are missing from TCRdb's copy, which holds only in-frame ones; the method was immunoSEQ multiplex PCR. The data show fewer than 150,000 clones, about 92% seen once. This CDR3 has 16 amino acids. The J segment lost 1 base and the V segment lost 3 bases, leaving 1 base of the junction unmatched. Germline lookup yields CDR1 SGDLS and CDR2 YYNGEE. This clonotype was sampled from an adult who received the AZD1222 COVID-19 vaccine. Here the sequenced sample was peripheral blood, taken 28 days after the second AZD1222 dose. The chain couples TRBV9 to TRBJ2-1; 13 bases map to TRBD2. As DNA, the CDR3 is TGTGCCAGCAGCGCGGGACTAGCGGGATCCTACAATGAGCAGTTCTTC. Its protein product is CASSAGLAGSYNEQFF.